This T cell receptor beta chain came from a study of healthy donors' naive CD4 and CD8 T cells. Study as a whole: For TCR alpha, new primers spanned all functional IMGT alpha genes. Study-wide findings and caveats: A reported CD4+/CD8+ bias affected most V and J genes in naive cells. Negatively charged CDR3s marked CD8+ lineage; positively charged CDR3s marked CD4+ lineage.

Of note for this clonotype: Its specificity is not known.

CD4+CD8-CD45RO-CD45RA+ cells were naive CD4+; CD8+CD4-CD45RA+CD27bright cells were naive CD8+. CDR1 and CDR2 (germline): MNHEY, SVGEGT. This CDR3 has 16 residues. The V segment lost 0 bases and the J segment 5 bases; nucleotides outside the gene matches: 6. Starting from 500 ng of total RNA, TCR libraries were made with linear amplification. TCRdb recomputed calls from the reads with MiXCR, one row per CDR3 protein. The table includes 150,000 to 200,000 distinct CDR3 sequences, around 74% detected once. The source of this sequence is a pool of human donors in good health; the sample pools cells from several healthy donors. Sequencing was done on a sample of naive CD4+ and CD8+ T cells sorted from blood, pooled from several donors. The chain employs TRBV6-2 or TRBV6-3 and TRBJ1-5; 8 bases align to TRBD1. Written as DNA, the CDR3 is TGTGCCAGCAGTTACTCCCCGGGACAGGTACATCAGCCCCAGCATTTT. It codes for CASSYSPGQVHQPQHF.